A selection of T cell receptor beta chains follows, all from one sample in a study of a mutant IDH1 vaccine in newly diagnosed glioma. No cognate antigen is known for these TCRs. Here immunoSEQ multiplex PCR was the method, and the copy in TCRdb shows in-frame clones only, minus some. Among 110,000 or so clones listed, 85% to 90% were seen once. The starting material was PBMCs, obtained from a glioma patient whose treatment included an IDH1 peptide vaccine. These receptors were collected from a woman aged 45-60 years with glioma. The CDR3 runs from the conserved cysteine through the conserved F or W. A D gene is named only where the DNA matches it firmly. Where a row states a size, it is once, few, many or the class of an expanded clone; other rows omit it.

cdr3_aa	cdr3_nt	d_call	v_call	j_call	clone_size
CASSFWTSGRFRGTDTQYF	TGTGCCAGCAGTTTTTGGACTAGCGGGAGGTTCAGGGGCACAGATACGCAGTATTTT	TRBD2	TRBV27	TRBJ2-3	NA
CASSLTLSSYNSPLHF	TGCGCCAGCAGCTTGACTCTGAGCTCCTATAATTCACCCCTCCACTTT	NA	TRBV5-1	TRBJ1-6	NA
CASSGEGNQPQHF	TGTGCCAGCAGCGGGGAGGGCAATCAGCCCCAGCATTTT	NA	TRBV6-5	TRBJ1-5	once
CASSSGQGASYEQYF	TGTGCCAGCAGCTCAGGACAGGGGGCCTCCTACGAGCAGTACTTC	TRBD1	TRBV5-6	TRBJ2-7	NA
CASSYDPSGANVLTF	TGTGCCAGCAGTTACGACCCCTCTGGGGCCAACGTCCTGACTTTC	NA	TRBV6-5	TRBJ2-6	NA
CASSPGLAEETQYF	TGTGCCAGCTCACCGGGACTAGCGGAAGAGACCCAGTACTTC	TRBD2	TRBV18	TRBJ2-5	NA
CASTWTGYYGYTF	TGTGCCAGTACCTGGACAGGATACTATGGCTACACCTTC	TRBD1	TRBV19	TRBJ1-2	NA
CASSTGTGTGDNEQFF	TGTGCCAGCAGCACAGGGACCGGGACAGGGGACAATGAGCAGTTCTTC	TRBD1	TRBV7-8	TRBJ2-1	NA
CASSEALGTLANYGYTF	TGTGCCAGCAGTGAAGCGCTAGGGACCCTAGCTAACTATGGCTACACCTTC	NA	TRBV6-1	TRBJ1-2	few
CAWSVRYFQETQYF	TGTGCCTGGAGTGTACGATACTTCCAAGAGACCCAGTACTTC	NA	TRBV30	TRBJ2-5	NA
CASSLKFTNTEAFF	TGTGCCAGCAGCTTAAAATTTACGAACACTGAAGCTTTCTTT	NA	TRBV5-4	TRBJ1-1	NA
CASSAQGYSNQPQHF	TGTGCCAGCAGTGCACAGGGGTATAGCAATCAGCCCCAGCATTTT	TRBD1	TRBV6-5	TRBJ1-5	few
CASSFEGSSGNTIYF	TGTGCCAGCAGTTTCGAGGGAAGCTCTGGAAACACCATATATTTT	NA	TRBV27	TRBJ1-3	once
CASSFDPAYEQYF	TGCGCCAGCAGCTTCGACCCCGCCTACGAGCAGTACTTC	NA	TRBV5-1	TRBJ2-7	NA
CASSPAGGFGSYEQYF	TGTGCCAGCAGTCCCGCCGGGGGGTTTGGCTCCTACGAGCAGTACTTC	TRBD2	TRBV28	TRBJ2-7	NA
CASSSPGQGYEQYF	TGTGCCAGCAGCTCGCCGGGACAGGGGTACGAGCAGTACTTC	TRBD1	TRBV13	TRBJ2-7	NA
CASRPGTGAYEQYF	TGTGCCAGCAGGCCCGGGACTGGGGCCTACGAGCAGTACTTC	NA	TRBV28	TRBJ2-7	NA
CSVAGQSYEQYF	TGCAGCGTTGCGGGCCAATCCTACGAGCAGTACTTC	NA	TRBV29-1	TRBJ2-7	NA
CASSVQRETADTQYF	TGTGCCAGCAGCGTTCAGCGGGAGACGGCCGATACGCAGTATTTT	TRBD2	TRBV7-9	TRBJ2-3	NA
CASSLSLDGYEQYF	TGTGCCAGCAGTTTATCTCTGGACGGTTACGAGCAGTACTTC	NA	TRBV27	TRBJ2-7	NA
CASRGSTSPDTQYF	TGTGCCAGCAGGGGGTCGACTAGCCCCGATACGCAGTATTTT	TRBD2	TRBV11-2	TRBJ2-3	NA
CASTQGAGGYTF	TGTGCCAGCACACAGGGGGCGGGGGGCTACACCTTC	TRBD1	TRBV4-2	TRBJ1-2	NA
CASNFRDTQYF	TGTGCCAGCAACTTCAGGGATACGCAGTATTTT	NA	TRBV11-2	TRBJ2-3	once
CASSHSGISTDTQYF	TGCGCCAGCAGCCATAGCGGGATTAGCACAGATACGCAGTATTTT	TRBD2	TRBV4-1	TRBJ2-3	NA